This T cell receptor (beta chain) was profiled in a study of cytomegalovirus exposure and HLA in healthy donors. The wider study: A data release that came early held roughly 90 million unique TCRs from HLA-typed donors.

The germline V gene encodes CDR1 MNHNY and CDR2 SVGAGI (reference sequence). V was shortened by 8 bases and J by 6 bases, with 15 bases between the two germline ends. The length of the CDR3 is 13 residues. 13 Jbeta primers and 60 Vbeta primers were used for the PCR. TCRdb's table, derived via immunoSEQ multiplex PCR, lists solely in-frame clones and lacks some. The sample includes some 130,000 clones, around 77% of them seen just once. The sequenced sample was PBMCs. The chain carries TRBV6-6 and TRBJ2-3; tentative D call: TRBD2 (5 bases). This clonotype was sampled from a man aged 25-45 years in good health and CMV-seronegative. The CDR3 region is CASSGMTGDTQYF. The DNA of the CDR3 is TGTGCCAGCTCTGGTATGACGGGGGATACGCAGTATTTT.